This T cell receptor beta chain was sequenced during a study of Graves' ophthalmopathy and Graves' hyperthyroidism. Broader study findings: Most clonotypes expanded in thyroid above 0.001 frequency were present in blood too. Forecasting of ophthalmopathy progression by the model achieved approximately 70% sensitivity and roughly 78% specificity.

Cases classed as stable hyperthyroidism had no ophthalmopathy within 18 months of follow-up. Hyperthyroidism in these 18- to 65-year-old patients was newly diagnosed, lasting under 2 months. As the template, RNA transcripts were used to amplify TCR beta CDR3 regions. First-round RT-PCR used HTBI primers; second-round multiplex PCR followed. One entry per CDR3 protein, called by TCRdb with MiXCR from the multiplex PCR reads. The sample holds about 16,000 distinct CDR3 sequences, 46% seen once. Ten or more counts support this clonotype. Antigen: not known. The clonotype comes from a woman aged 40 to 50 with stable Graves' hyperthyroidism. Specimen: peripheral blood.

CDR3 amino acids: CSVAADPRGSTDTQYF. The CDR3 DNA is TGCAGCGTTGCAGCGGACCCCCGAGGGAGCACAGATACGCAGTATTTT. The chain recombines TRBV29-1 with TRBJ2-3; D might be TRBD2 (5 bases). Germline V gives CDR1 SQVTM, CDR2 ANQGSEA. Trimming pared 4 bases from V and 0 bases from J, leaving 17 bases between. The CDR3 contains 16 residues.